The subject of this entry is one T cell receptor (beta chain). Its specificity is unknown. CDR3 length: 13 residues. V shed 0 bases and J shed 2 bases, with 4 bases lying between them. Germline values: CDR1 SGHNT, CDR2 YENEEA. Primers: 60 Vbeta forward and 13 Jbeta reverse. The repertoire was sequenced with immunoSEQ multiplex PCR; TCRdb's copy has only in-frame clones and lacks some. The repertoire holds just over 200,000 clones, with approximately 70% as singletons. This entry comes from a study of cytomegalovirus exposure and HLA in healthy donors. General study results and limits: An assumption of roughly uniform sequencing depth across donors underlay the presence/absence analyses. A later analysis linked a missense DCLRE1C variant to TCR beta V- and J-gene trimming. Accurate HLA-A and HLA-B prediction from TCR beta sequences was reported for most subjects.

The chain employs TRBV11-3 and TRBJ1-1, with no clear D. The sequencing input was PBMCs. This sequence was found in a middle-aged man in good health and CMV-seropositive. The CDR3 nucleotides are TGTGCCAGCAGCTTAGACGGTAACACTGAAGCTTTCTTT. Translation gives CASSLDGNTEAFF.